This entry lists 7 T cell receptor beta chains sequenced from one sample in a study of shared clonotypes between healthy human individuals. Data came from immunoSEQ multiplex PCR; TCRdb stores just in-frame clones and leaves some out. This sample has some 95,000 clones, with less than 80% found just once. Sequenced material: memory CD8+ T cells sorted from blood. Specified subset: CD45RO+ cells pooled with CCR7-negative TemRA cells. The receptors shown here come from a man aged 25-45 years in good health.

The chain combines TRBV7-2 with TRBJ2-7; D ambiguous. The V gene lost 1 base and the J gene lost 3 bases, with 16 bases spanning the gap. The CDR3 totals 16 residues. The germline V gene encodes CDR1 SGHTA and CDR2 FQGNSA. CDR3 loop: CASSLVQGGPFYEQYF. In DNA, the CDR3 is TGTGCCAGCAGCTTAGTCCAAGGTGGCCCTTTCTACGAGCAGTACTTC.

V usage is TRBV25-1 and J usage is TRBJ2-6; maybe TRBD1 (6 bases). CDR3 size: 16 residues. CDR1 MGHDK and CDR2 SYGVNS come from the germline V gene. V lost 3 bases and J lost 2, with 11 bases in between. The DNA of the CDR3 is TGTGCCAGCAGTGATAGCACAGGGACTGGGGCCAACGTCCTGACTTTC. It encodes CASSDSTGTGANVLTF. The full variable domain, its missing parts supplied by reference TRBV25-1 and TRBJ2-6, is EADIYQTPRYLVIGTGKKITLECSQTMGHDKMYWYQQDPGMELHLIHYSYGVNSTEKGDLSSESTVSRIRTEHFPLTLESARPSHTSQYLCASSDSTGTGANVLTFGAGSRLTVL.

This rearrangement joins TRBV5-5 to TRBJ2-1, with D maybe TRBD2 (6 bases). Germline loops: CDR1 SGHKS, CDR2 YYEKEE (reference sequence). The V and J ends lost 7 bases and 9 bases respectively, with 11 bases between them. The CDR3 is made up of 11 amino acids. The CDR3 sequence is CASRKGLEQFF. The CDR3 nucleotides read TGTGCCAGCCGGAAGGGACTTGAGCAGTTCTTC.

The V call is TRBV19, the J call TRBJ2-1; either TRBD1 or TRBD2 may supply D (5 bases each). This CDR3 is built from 15 residues. The germline V and J ends were trimmed by 3 bases and 6 bases, with 15 bases remaining between them. From germline, CDR1 is LNHDA and CDR2 SQIVND (reference sequence). DNA for the CDR3: TGTGCCAGTAGTATTTGGGGGAGCGCCGGCAATGAGCAGTTCTTC. Its protein is CASSIWGSAGNEQFF.

This chain links TRBV7-9 with TRBJ1-1; D not certain. The CDR3 length is 12 residues. V gave up 1 base and J gave up 7 bases, with 7 bases separating them. CDR1 SEHNR and CDR2 FQNEAQ come from the germline V gene (reference sequence). CDR3 sequence reads: CASSLGAIEAFF. DNA of the CDR3: TGTGCCAGCAGCTTAGGGGCTATTGAAGCTTTCTTT. Supplemented by reference TRBV7-9 and TRBJ1-1, the full variable domain reads DTGVSQNPRHKITKRGQNVTFRCDPISEHNRLYWYRQTLGQGPEFLTYFQNEAQLEKSRLLSDRFSAERPKGSFSTLEIQRTEQGDSAMYLCASSLGAIEAFFGQGTRLTVV.

As concerns this clone: A much bigger clone sits one base away, suggesting this may be a read error. The chain joins TRBV27 to TRBJ2-6; D is uncertain. CDR1 is MNHEY and CDR2 is SMNVEV in the germline V gene (reference sequence). This CDR3 contains 14 residues. Trimming removed 4 bases from V and 0 bases from J, with 4 bases in between. The CDR3 is CASSYSSGANVLTF. As DNA, the CDR3 is TGTGCCAGCAGTTATAGCTCTGGGGCCAACGTCCTGACTTTC.

The CDR3 is CASSYSGRGPADTQYF. The CDR3 nucleotides read TGTGCCAGCAGTTACTCGGGTCGGGGCCCCGCAGATACGCAGTATTTT. The gene calls are TRBV6-6 and TRBJ2-3; D is tentatively TRBD1 or TRBD2 (5 bases each). The CDR3 sequence is 16 residues long. The V gene's germline CDR1 is MNHNY and CDR2 SVGAGI (reference sequence). The V end lost 0 bases, the J end lost 4 bases, and 14 bases lay between the germline ends.